This T cell receptor (beta chain) was captured in a study of T cell responses to AZD1222 COVID-19 vaccine. This clone was counted only a few times. Its cognate antigen is unknown. Broader study findings: It should be noted that donors were predominantly white British and more often female, and clonal diversity was possibly underestimated. Nearly half of the spike-specific TCRs reportedly recognize variant regions that carry no mutations.

The data were produced by immunoSEQ multiplex PCR, yet TCRdb's version contains in-frame clones alone and is incomplete. The profile covers about 55,000 clones, with 70% to 80% appearing a single time and around 5% taken by the ten largest. CDR3 length: 14 amino acids. The V gene's germline CDR1 is LNHDA and CDR2 SQIVND (reference sequence). V dropped 7 bases and J dropped 2 bases, with 12 bases sitting between them. The sample was peripheral blood, taken 28 days after the second AZD1222 dose. The TCR originated in an adult who received the AZD1222 COVID-19 vaccine. The chain combines TRBV19 with TRBJ1-5; D gene ambiguous. CDR3 sequence: CASNPGGGNQPQHF. The CDR3 DNA sequence: TGTGCCAGTAATCCAGGCGGTGGCAATCAGCCCCAGCATTTT.